A single sample gave rise to the 18 T cell receptor beta chains below, sequenced in a study of T-cell reconstitution after alpha-beta-depleted transplantation in children. Unique molecular identifiers were used in preparing the TCRbeta library. In TCRdb, the PCR reads were re-called with MiXCR into one record per CDR3 protein. This sample carries some 340,000 distinct CDR3 sequences, about a tenth of them seen once, and the ten largest clones take around 2.4%. The sequenced sample was PBMCs from the stem cell graft donor, obtained from the stem cell graft. The receptors come from a human donor who donated a stem cell graft to a child with acute lymphoblastic leukemia.

Only one count was recorded for this clonotype. The chain carries TRBV6-2 or TRBV6-3 and TRBJ1-1; D gene uncertain. This CDR3 region has 16 residues. Trimming stripped 6 bases from V and 7 bases from J, with 24 bases between. CDR1 is MNHEY, CDR2 SVGEGT, per germline. CDR3 DNA: TGTGCCAGCAGCCCAATACTCCCCAAGGTGGGTGGTGAAGCTTTCTTT. Protein product: CASSPILPKVGGEAFF.

This chain links TRBV20-1 with TRBJ2-1; the D is unclear. The CDR3 has 15 amino acids. With 2 bases removed from V and 1 base from J, the gap between germline ends came to 12 bases. From germline, CDR1 is DFQATT and CDR2 SNEGSKA (reference sequence). The chain's CDR3 is CSARMQESSYNEQFF. The CDR3 nucleotides are TGCAGTGCTAGAATGCAGGAATCGTCCTACAATGAGCAGTTCTTC.

This clonotype was recorded a few times. The gene calls are TRBV4-1 and TRBJ1-3; D possibly corresponds to TRBD1 (5 bases). This CDR3 contains 21 residues. CDR1 and CDR2 from the germline V gene are MGHRA and YSYEKL. The V end lost 0 bases, the J end lost 0 bases, and 24 bases lay between the germline ends. The DNA of the CDR3 is TGCGCCAGCAGCCAAGATTGGGGCAGGGCTAATCGCATAGGCTCTGGAAACACCATATATTTT. Encoded protein: CASSQDWGRANRIGSGNTIYF.

The rearrangement joins TRBV28 to TRBJ1-1, with D hard to call. V was trimmed by 3 bases and J by 4 bases, leaving 15 bases between them. This CDR3 comprises 15 residues. Germline CDR1 is MDHEN and CDR2 is SYDVKM. CDR3 sequence reads: CASSFRAPRGTEAFF. CDR3 nucleotides: TGTGCCAGCAGTTTCCGGGCCCCAAGAGGCACTGAAGCTTTCTTT.

This clonotype was detected a few times. The chain has TRBV28 and TRBJ2-7; D may be TRBD1 (6 bases). The V gene lost 3 bases and the J gene lost 1 base, with 13 bases spanning the gap. There are 15 residues in the CDR3. From germline, CDR1 is MDHEN and CDR2 SYDVKM. For the CDR3, the DNA is TGTGCCAGCAGTTTCCCGACAGGCCTTTCCTACGAGCAGTACTTC. This translates into CASSFPTGLSYEQYF.

For this clonotype: A read error may produce the germline difference seen at one junction end. The V call is TRBV7-7, the J call TRBJ2-3, with 10 nucleotides matching TRBD2. Germline CDR1 is SSHAT and CDR2 is FNYEAQ (reference sequence). The CDR3 extends over 15 amino acids. CDR3 residues: CASSFGTSASDTQYF. The DNA for the CDR3 is TGTGCTAGCAGCTTCGGGACTAGCGCCTCAGATACGCAGTATTTT. Drawing the rest from reference TRBV7-7 and TRBJ2-3, the complete variable domain is GAGVSQSPRYKVTKRGQDVTLRCDPISSHATLYWYQQALGQGPEFLTYFNYEAQPDKSGLPSDRFSAERPEGSISTLTIQRTEQRDSAMYRCASSFGTSASDTQYFGPGTRLTVL.

This clonotype has a handful of counts. This chain connects TRBV7-9 to TRBJ2-1, with D perhaps TRBD1 or TRBD2 (5 bases each). Germline assignment: CDR1 SEHNR and CDR2 FQNEAQ (reference sequence). This CDR3 is built from 13 residues. V lost 8 bases and J 7 bases, leaving 15 bases between the germline ends. In DNA form, the CDR3 reads TGTGCCAGCCTGGGACCAATGGGGAATGAGCAGTTCTTC. As protein: CASLGPMGNEQFF.

This clonotype has more than one count but fewer than ten. The rearrangement uses TRBV3-1 and TRBJ2-7; unclear D gene. Germline V gives CDR1 LGHDT, CDR2 YNNKEL (reference sequence). CDR3 length: 13 residues. Trimming shortened V by 2 bases and J by 2 bases, and 7 bases separated the two germline ends. CDR3 protein: CASSQLNTYEQYF. CDR3 DNA sequence: TGTGCCAGCAGCCAACTAAACACCTACGAGCAGTACTTC.

This clonotype was seen repeatedly, ten times or more. This chain links TRBV5-1 with TRBJ1-5, with 12 bases lining up with TRBD1. Trimming cost V 1 base and J 6 bases; bases outside gene matches: 20. Germline assignment: CDR1 SGHRS and CDR2 YFSETQ. CDR3 length: 21 amino acids. Written as DNA, the CDR3 is TGCGCCAGCAGCTTGCCGATCCGGCGCCGGGACAGGGGGCGTCGAAGTCAGCCCCAGCATTTT. It specifies CASSLPIRRRDRGRRSQPQHF.

This clonotype occurred many times. The chain joins TRBV5-1 to TRBJ2-7; TRBD1 matches 7 bases. J was trimmed by 2 bases and V by 5 bases; bases with no gene match: 7. The CDR3 has 14 amino acids. CDR1 is SGHRS and CDR2 is YFSETQ in the germline V gene. CDR3 protein: CASRYWQGAYEQYF. The DNA for the CDR3 is TGCGCCAGCAGGTACTGGCAGGGGGCCTACGAGCAGTACTTC.

This clonotype occurred a few times. The chain links TRBV7-9 to TRBJ2-1, with 12 positions matching TRBD2. Trimming removed 5 bases from V and 7 bases from J; junction bases left unmatched: 12. This CDR3 comprises 17 residues. The V gene's germline CDR1 is SEHNR and CDR2 FQNEAQ (reference sequence). The CDR3 DNA sequence: TGTGCCAGCAGCCCACCTAGCGGGAGGGTCCTGGGTAATGAGCAGTTCTTC. This gives the protein CASSPPSGRVLGNEQFF.

Many counts were recorded for this clonotype. V gene TRBV15 combines with J gene TRBJ2-2; D gene unclear. The length of the CDR3 is 13 residues. Germline CDR1 reads LNHNV; CDR2 reads YYDKDF (reference sequence). V was pared by 4 bases and J by 2 bases, with 5 bases between. CDR3 amino acids: CATSTANTGELFF. The CDR3 bases are TGTGCCACCAGCACCGCCAACACCGGGGAGCTGTTTTTT.

This chain joins TRBV29-1 and TRBJ2-7; D may correspond to TRBD1 or TRBD2 (5 bases each). The CDR3 is made up of 14 amino acids. V dropped 3 bases and J dropped 0 bases, with 12 bases sitting between them. In germline, CDR1 is SQVTM, CDR2 ANQGSEA. This chain's CDR3 is CSVDGGGSSYEQYF. CDR3 coding DNA: TGCAGCGTTGACGGTGGGGGAAGCTCCTACGAGCAGTACTTC.

The chain employs TRBV10-3 and TRBJ2-7, with 12 bases aligning to TRBD2. The germline gives CDR1 ENHRY, CDR2 SYGVKD. Losses at the gene ends were 4 bases for V and 3 bases for J; bases not matched to a gene: 13. The CDR3 has 18 residues. The CDR3 spells CAISGPLTSGSQYYEQYF. CDR3 bases: TGTGCCATCAGTGGACCCTTGACTAGCGGGAGCCAGTACTACGAGCAGTACTTC.

This clonotype occurred a few times. The V gene is TRBV7-6, the J gene TRBJ2-5; 9 bases match TRBD1. Germline CDR1 is SGHVS and CDR2 is FNYEAQ. Unmatched junction bases numbered 10, after V lost 5 bases and J lost 3 bases. The CDR3 is made up of 16 amino acids. The CDR3 spells CASSPGQGEGEETQYF. The CDR3 coding sequence is TGTGCCAGCAGCCCGGGACAGGGTGAGGGAGAAGAGACCCAGTACTTC.

J is TRBJ2-3 and V is TRBV7-9; no clear D gene. V lost 3 bases to trimming and J lost 1 base, with 11 bases between them. Germline CDR1 and CDR2: SEHNR and FQNEAQ (reference sequence). The CDR3 has 15 residues. The CDR3 DNA reads as TGTGCCAGCAGCTTGTGGGATTATGGCACAGATACGCAGTATTTT. It specifies CASSLWDYGTDTQYF. The full variable domain, completed using reference TRBV7-9 and TRBJ2-3, is DTGVSQNPRHKITKRGQNVTFRCDPISEHNRLYWYRQTLGQGPEFLTYFQNEAQLEKSRLLSDRFSAERPKGSFSTLEIQRTEQGDSAMYLCASSLWDYGTDTQYFGPGTRLTVL.

CDR3 region: CASSPEGPGDPYNEQFF. The CDR3, as DNA: TGCGCCAGCAGCCCCGAGGGTCCGGGAGATCCCTACAATGAGCAGTTCTTC. The chain has TRBV4-3 and TRBJ2-1; D is possibly TRBD2 (6 bases). V gave up 4 bases and J gave up 2 bases, with 18 bases separating them. This CDR3 contains 17 residues. Per germline, CDR1 LGHNA and CDR2 YSLEER.

In its sample, this clonotype was seen many times. The V gene is TRBV7-9, the J gene TRBJ2-7, with D uncertain. V lost 3 bases to trimming and J lost 0 bases, with 9 bases between them. Per the germline V gene, CDR1 is SEHNR and CDR2 is FQNEAQ (reference sequence). CDR3 length equals 14 residues. CDR3 amino acids: CASSFDLRSYEQYF. The CDR3 coding sequence is TGTGCCAGCAGCTTTGACCTACGCTCCTACGAGCAGTACTTC.